Following are 10 T cell receptor beta chains from one sample sequenced in a study of cytotoxic CD8 clonotypes in ibrutinib-treated CLL. The table came from immunoSEQ multiplex PCR; TCRdb's copy has only in-frame clones and leaves some out. The sample records 250,000 to 350,000 clones, around 77% being singletons. The sequencing used PBMCs, collected at disease progression, from a patient treated with ibrutinib. These receptors all come from a human donor with chronic lymphocytic leukemia.

The rearrangement joins TRBV20-1 to TRBJ2-3; perhaps TRBD2 as D (5 bases). Germline V gene data show CDR1 as DFQATT and CDR2 as SNEGSKA (reference sequence). The CDR3 sequence is 11 residues long. V was shortened by 5 bases and J by 6 bases, with 9 bases between the two germline ends. DNA of the CDR3: TGCAGTGCTGGGTCGGGGGATACGCAGTATTTT. Translating it yields CSAGSGDTQYF.

V gene TRBV29-1 combines with J gene TRBJ2-2; TRBD1 might be the D (5 bases). Germline CDR1 is SQVTM and CDR2 is ANQGSEA. V lost 0 bases to trimming and J lost 6 bases, with 8 bases between them. CDR3 size: 13 residues. As DNA, the CDR3 is TGCAGCGTTGAAGATTGGGGCGCCGGGGAGCTGTTTTTT. Translating it yields CSVEDWGAGELFF.

The J gene is TRBJ1-6, the V gene TRBV2; possibly TRBD1 for D (5 bases). The V gene's germline CDR1 is SNHLY and CDR2 FYNNEI. V was shortened by 6 bases and J by 0 bases, with 12 bases between the two germline ends. The CDR3 runs 16 residues. CDR3 residues: CASRRQTSSYNSPLHF. CDR3 nucleotides: TGTGCCAGCAGGAGACAGACGAGCTCCTATAATTCACCCCTCCACTTT.

J is TRBJ2-5 and V is TRBV5-1; 11 positions agree with TRBD2. This CDR3 region has 17 residues. Germline values: CDR1 SGHRS, CDR2 YFSETQ. The V and J ends lost 0 bases and 1 base, in that order; junction bases with no gene match: 5. CDR3 residues: CASSLAASGGPQETQYF. The CDR3 DNA is TGCGCCAGCAGCTTGGCGGCTAGCGGGGGGCCCCAAGAGACCCAGTACTTC.

The genes are TRBV2 and TRBJ2-7; D possibly uses TRBD1 or TRBD2 (6 bases each). The length of the CDR3 is 13 residues. V was shortened by 6 bases and J by 4 bases, with 13 bases between the two germline ends. Looked up from germline, CDR1 is SNHLY and CDR2 is FYNNEI. The CDR3 here is CASRQRGEYEQYF. CDR3 DNA: TGTGCCAGCAGACAAAGGGGGGAGTACGAGCAGTACTTC.

The V call is TRBV28, the J call TRBJ1-2; D call uncertain. Germline CDR1 and CDR2: MDHEN and SYDVKM. Trimming stripped 7 bases from V and 7 bases from J, with 13 bases between. The CDR3 has 12 residues. CDR3 loop: CASTSVTGGYTF. The CDR3 DNA is TGTGCCAGCACCTCTGTGACGGGTGGCTACACCTTC.

There are a few counts of this clone. V is TRBV7-6 and J is TRBJ2-7, with D perhaps matching TRBD2 (6 bases). Deletions cut 3 bases from V and 0 bases from J, with 15 bases between. Germline V gives CDR1 SGHVS, CDR2 FNYEAQ. The CDR3 sequence is 16 residues long. The CDR3 region is CASSFSIASASYEQYF. CDR3 DNA sequence: TGTGCCAGCAGCTTCTCGATCGCTAGCGCCTCCTACGAGCAGTACTTC.

The V call is TRBV5-4, the J call TRBJ1-6; TRBD1 is a possible D gene (5 bases). The CDR3 extends over 16 amino acids. Germline values: CDR1 SGHNT, CDR2 YYREEE (reference sequence). Trimming took 3 bases from V and 9 from J, leaving 19 bases between them. The CDR3: CASSSHAKGRGSPLHF. CDR3 nucleotides: TGTGCCAGCAGCTCGCATGCGAAGGGGCGGGGTTCACCCCTCCACTTT.

This clone appeared a single time. V usage is TRBV9 and J usage is TRBJ2-2; D is possibly TRBD2 (6 bases). CDR1 SGDLS and CDR2 YYNGEE come from the germline V gene. Deletions cut 2 bases from V and 1 base from J, with 12 bases between. This CDR3 comprises 16 residues. CDR3 residues: CASSVGGSGNTGELFF. CDR3 coding DNA: TGTGCCAGCAGCGTTGGGGGTAGCGGGAACACCGGGGAGCTGTTTTTT.

Ten or more counts support this clone. CDR3 nucleotide sequence: TGTGCCAGTAGTATTGGTGGGGATATCTATGGCTACACCTTC. This codes for CASSIGGDIYGYTF. The chain is built from TRBV19 and TRBJ1-2; D remains unclear. V lost 3 bases, J lost 4 bases, and 12 bases lay in between. CDR3 length: 14 residues. Per the germline V gene, CDR1 is LNHDA and CDR2 is SQIVND (reference sequence).